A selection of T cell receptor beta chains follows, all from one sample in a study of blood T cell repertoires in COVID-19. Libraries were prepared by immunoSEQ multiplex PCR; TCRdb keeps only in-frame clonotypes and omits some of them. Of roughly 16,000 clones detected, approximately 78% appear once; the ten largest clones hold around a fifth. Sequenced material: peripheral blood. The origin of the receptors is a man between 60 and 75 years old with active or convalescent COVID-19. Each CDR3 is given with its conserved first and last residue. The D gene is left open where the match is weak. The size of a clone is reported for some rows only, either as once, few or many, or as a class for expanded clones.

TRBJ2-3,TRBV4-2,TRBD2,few,CASSPTGTSGTDTQYF,TGTGCCAGCAGCCCCACCGGGACTAGCGGCACAGATACGCAGTATTTT
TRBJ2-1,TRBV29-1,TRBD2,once,CSVEPLTGGEQFF,TGCAGCGTTGAACCGTTGACGGGGGGTGAGCAGTTCTTC
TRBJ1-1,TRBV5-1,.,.,CASSLAGGYTEAFF,TGCGCCAGCAGCTTGGCCGGGGGGTACACTGAAGCTTTCTTT
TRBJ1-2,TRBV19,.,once,CASRETGLGGYGYTF,TGTGCCAGTAGGGAGACGGGCCTGGGAGGCTATGGCTACACCTTC
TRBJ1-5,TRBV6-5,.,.,CASSYTSSHQPQHF,TGTGCCAGCAGTTACACTAGCAGTCATCAGCCCCAGCATTTT
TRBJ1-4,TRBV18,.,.,CASSLDSYEKLFF,TGTGCCAGCTCCCTCGACAGTTACGAAAAACTGTTTTTT
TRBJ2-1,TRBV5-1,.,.,CASSSLEMSHEQFF,TGCGCCAGCAGCTCCCTTGAGATGAGTCATGAGCAGTTCTTC
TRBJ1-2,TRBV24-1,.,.,CATSDYYGYTF,TGTGCCACCAGTGACTACTATGGCTACACCTTC
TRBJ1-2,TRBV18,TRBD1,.,CASSRGGKDYGYTF,TGTGCCAGCTCAAGAGGGGGCAAGGACTATGGCTACACCTTC
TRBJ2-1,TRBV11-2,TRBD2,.,CASSLGTSDYNEQFF,TGTGCCAGCAGCTTAGGGACTAGCGATTACAATGAGCAGTTCTTC
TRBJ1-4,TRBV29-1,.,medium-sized,CSVPGYLGEKLFF,TGCAGCGTTCCAGGGTATCTAGGAGAAAAACTGTTTTTT
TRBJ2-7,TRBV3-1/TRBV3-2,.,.,CASSQNAGPRTTGQYF,TGTGCCAGCAGCCAAAATGCGGGACCCAGGACAACCGGGCAGTACTTC
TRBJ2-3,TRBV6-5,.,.,CASSSTGSDTQYF,TGTGCCAGCAGTTCGACAGGTTCGGATACGCAGTATTTT
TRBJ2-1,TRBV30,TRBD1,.,CAWSVSPGGYEQFF,TGTGCCTGGAGTGTAAGCCCAGGGGGCTATGAGCAGTTCTTC
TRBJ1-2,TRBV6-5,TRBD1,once,CASSLAGQGEYGYTF,TGTGCCAGCAGTCTAGCCGGACAGGGGGAATATGGCTACACCTTC
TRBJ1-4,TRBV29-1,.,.,CSVVGGGFSEKLFF,TGCAGCGTTGTGGGAGGGGGATTTTCGGAAAAACTGTTTTTT
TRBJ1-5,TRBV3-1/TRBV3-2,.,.,CASSQGQGVSNQPQHF,TGTGCCAGCAGCCAAGGGCAGGGTGTAAGCAATCAGCCCCAGCATTTT
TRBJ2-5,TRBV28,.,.,CASSLRGMEETQYF,TGTGCCAGCAGCCTCAGGGGAATGGAAGAGACCCAGTACTTC
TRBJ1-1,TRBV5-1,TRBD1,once,CASSEGQRMNTEAFF,TGCGCCAGCAGCGAGGGACAGAGGATGAACACTGAAGCTTTCTTT
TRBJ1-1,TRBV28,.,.,CASSLGQVNTEAFF,TGTGCCAGCAGTTTAGGGCAGGTGAACACTGAAGCTTTCTTT
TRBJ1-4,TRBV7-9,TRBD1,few,CASSSGDREEKLFF,TGTGCCAGCAGCTCCGGGGACAGGGAGGAAAAACTGTTTTTT
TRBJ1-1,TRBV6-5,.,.,CATGQLSEAFF,TGTGCCACCGGACAGTTGTCTGAAGCTTTCTTT
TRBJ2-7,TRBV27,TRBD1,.,CASSLWTGVNEQYF,TGTGCCAGCAGTTTGTGGACAGGGGTGAACGAGCAGTACTTC
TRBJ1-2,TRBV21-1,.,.,CASSRRTVAYYGYTF,TGTGCCAGCAGCAGGAGGACAGTGGCCTACTATGGCTACACCTTC
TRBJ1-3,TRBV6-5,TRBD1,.,CASGTGPSGNTIYF,TGTGCCAGCGGGACAGGCCCTTCTGGAAACACCATATATTTT
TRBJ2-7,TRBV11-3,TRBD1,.,CASSLPGQGHEQYF,TGTGCCAGCAGCTTACCGGGACAGGGCCACGAGCAGTACTTC
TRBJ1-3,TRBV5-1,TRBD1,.,CASSPTGVPSGNTIYF,TGCGCCAGCAGCCCGACAGGGGTCCCCTCTGGAAACACCATATATTTT
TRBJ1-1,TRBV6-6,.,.,CASSYSNTEAFF,TGTGCCAGCAGTTATAGTAACACTGAAGCTTTCTTT
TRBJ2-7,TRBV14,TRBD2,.,CASSQGRPSGTKPYEQYF,TGTGCCAGCAGCCAAGGCCGGCCTAGCGGGACCAAGCCCTACGAGCAGTACTTC
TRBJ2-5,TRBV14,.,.,CASSHVGRGAQETQYF,TGTGCCAGCAGCCACGTAGGTCGGGGAGCCCAAGAGACCCAGTACTTC
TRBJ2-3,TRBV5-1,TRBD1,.,CASSLRTGEDTQYF,TGCGCCAGCAGCCTACGGACAGGGGAGGATACGCAGTATTTT
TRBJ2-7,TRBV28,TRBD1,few,CASRWGTGGSEQYF,TGTGCCAGCAGGTGGGGGACAGGGGGGAGCGAGCAGTACTTC
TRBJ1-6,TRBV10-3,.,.,CAISAERSESPLHF,TGTGCCATCAGTGCGGAGCGGAGTGAGTCACCCCTCCACTTT
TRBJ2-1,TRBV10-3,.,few,CAISEVGSQRGEQFF,TGTGCCATCAGTGAGGTCGGCTCCCAAAGGGGGGAGCAGTTCTTC
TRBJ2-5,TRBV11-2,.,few,CASSLRTGRETQYF,TGTGCCAGCAGCTTACGGACGGGGAGAGAGACCCAGTACTTC
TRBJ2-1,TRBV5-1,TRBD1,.,CASTSETGVGNEQFF,TGCGCCAGCACCTCAGAGACAGGGGTGGGCAATGAGCAGTTCTTC
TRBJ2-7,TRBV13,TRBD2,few,CASSFRVGAGDEQYF,TGTGCCAGCAGCTTTCGGGTGGGAGCGGGAGACGAGCAGTACTTC
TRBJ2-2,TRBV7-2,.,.,CASSPREASGELFF,TGTGCCAGCAGCCCGAGGGAAGCGTCCGGGGAGCTGTTTTTT
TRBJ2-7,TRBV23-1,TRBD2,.,CASSQRREGHYEQYF,TGCGCCAGCAGTCAACGGCGGGAGGGCCACTACGAGCAGTACTTC
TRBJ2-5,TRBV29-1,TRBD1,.,CSVEGLQGATWETQYF,TGCAGCGTTGAAGGTCTACAGGGGGCGACCTGGGAGACCCAGTACTTC
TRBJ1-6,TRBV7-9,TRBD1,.,CASSSGQGGSPLHF,TGTGCCAGCAGCTCCGGACAGGGGGGTTCACCCCTCCACTTT
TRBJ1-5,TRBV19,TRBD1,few,CASSSGTGALQPQHF,TGTGCCAGTAGTTCCGGGACAGGGGCGCTCCAGCCCCAGCATTTT
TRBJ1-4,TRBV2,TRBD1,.,CASRTGVVLSEKLFF,TGTGCCAGCAGGACAGGGGTGGTTCTTAGTGAAAAACTGTTTTTT
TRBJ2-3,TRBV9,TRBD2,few,CASSGASGSTDTQYF,TGTGCCAGCAGCGGAGCTAGCGGGAGCACAGATACGCAGTATTTT
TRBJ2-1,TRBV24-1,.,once,CATSEGVLGYNEQFF,TGTGCCACCTCCGAGGGAGTTTTGGGATACAATGAGCAGTTCTTC
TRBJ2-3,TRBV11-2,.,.,CASSLDRSLADTQYF,TGTGCCAGCAGCTTAGACAGGTCGTTAGCAGATACGCAGTATTTT
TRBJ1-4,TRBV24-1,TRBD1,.,CATSDLDRGTPPLEDEKLFF,TGTGCCACCAGTGATTTGGACAGGGGAACTCCCCCCCTCGAGGATGAAAAACTGTTTTTT
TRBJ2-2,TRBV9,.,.,CASSGDGRRVNTGELFF,TGTGCCAGCAGCGGCGATGGGCGACGCGTTAACACCGGGGAGCTGTTTTTT
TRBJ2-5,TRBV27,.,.,CASRSIQYQETQYF,TGTGCCAGCAGATCGATCCAGTACCAAGAGACCCAGTACTTC
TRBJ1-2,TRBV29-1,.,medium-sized,CSVVSGDGVYGYTF,TGCAGCGTGGTAAGCGGGGACGGCGTTTATGGCTACACCTTC
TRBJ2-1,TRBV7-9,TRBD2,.,CASSSGLINEQFF,TGTGCCAGCAGCTCGGGACTAATCAATGAGCAGTTCTTC
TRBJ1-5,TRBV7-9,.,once,CASSLGLQPQHF,TGTGCCAGCAGCTTAGGACTTCAGCCCCAGCATTTT
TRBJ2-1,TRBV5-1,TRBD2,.,CASSPDLAGSYNEQFF,TGCGCCAGCAGCCCCGACCTAGCGGGGAGCTACAATGAGCAGTTCTTC
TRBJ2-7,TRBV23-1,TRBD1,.,CASPNGTGVGSYEQYF,TGCGCCAGCCCGAACGGGACAGGGGTCGGCTCCTACGAGCAGTACTTC
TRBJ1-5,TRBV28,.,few,CASTEGAMPQHF,TGTGCCAGTACCGAGGGCGCGATGCCCCAGCATTTT
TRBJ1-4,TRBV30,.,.,CAWDRGANEKLFF,TGTGCCTGGGACCGGGGGGCTAATGAAAAACTGTTTTTT
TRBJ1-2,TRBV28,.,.,CASSLMDGDYGYTF,TGTGCCAGCAGTTTAATGGACGGGGACTATGGCTACACCTTC
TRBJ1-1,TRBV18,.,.,CASSLNEDSPSTEAFF,TGTGCCAGCTCACTTAACGAGGACTCTCCCAGCACTGAAGCTTTCTTT
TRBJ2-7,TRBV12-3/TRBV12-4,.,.,CASSFPQRYEQYF,TGTGCCAGCAGTTTCCCCCAGCGGTACGAGCAGTACTTC